These 17 T cell receptor beta chains originate from one sample sequenced in a study of blood T cell repertoires in COVID-19. The method was immunoSEQ multiplex PCR; TCRdb's version includes in-frame clones alone and lacks a portion of them. The sample carries a few hundred thousand clones, roughly 84% recorded once. The source material was PBMCs or T cells enriched from blood (not recorded which). These TCRs come from a man between 50 and 59 years old who had recovered from COVID-19.

This clone showed up just once. DNA for the CDR3: TGTGCCAGCATCCCAATTGCGGGTGAGCAGTTCTTC. It translates to CASIPIAGEQFF. V is TRBV7-9 and J is TRBJ2-1, with a possible D match to TRBD2 (5 bases). Deletions cut 7 bases from V and 9 bases from J, with 13 bases between. CDR1 SEHNR and CDR2 FQNEAQ come from the germline V gene (reference sequence). CDR3 length: 12 amino acids. Variable domain in full (rest from reference TRBV7-9 and TRBJ2-1): DTGVSQNPRHKITKRGQNVTFRCDPISEHNRLYWYRQTLGQGPEFLTYFQNEAQLEKSRLLSDRFSAERPKGSFSTLEIQRTEQGDSAMYLCASIPIAGEQFFGPGTRLTVL.

This rearrangement joins TRBV29-1 to TRBJ1-2; unclear D gene. The CDR3 is 12 amino acids. Germline V gene lookup returns CDR1 SQVTM and CDR2 ANQGSEA. Trimming removed 5 bases at V and 4 bases at J, with 11 bases between. For the CDR3, the DNA is TGCAGCGTTACTAGGGCCGGCTATGGCTACACCTTC. Translation gives CSVTRAGYGYTF. Together with reference TRBV29-1 and TRBJ1-2, the CDR3 gives the full variable domain: SAVISQKPSRDICQRGTSLTIQCQVDSQVTMMFWYRQQPGQSLTLIATANQGSEATYESGFVIDKFPISRPNLTFSTLTVSNMSPEDSSIYLCSVTRAGYGYTFGSGTRLTVV.

The rearrangement joins TRBV10-3 to TRBJ2-3; 11 nucleotides match TRBD2. Germline V lookup: CDR1 ENHRY, CDR2 SYGVKD. The CDR3 loop spans 24 amino acids. Trimming cost V 3 bases and J 1 base; bases outside gene matches: 27. The CDR3 loop is CAISDSRGGETSGNYPGGTDTQYF. DNA for the CDR3: TGTGCCATCAGTGATTCCCGAGGGGGAGAGACTAGCGGGAACTACCCGGGCGGCACAGATACGCAGTATTTT.

The J gene is TRBJ2-1, the V gene TRBV5-6, with unresolved D. The germline CDR1 and CDR2 sequences are SGHDT and YYEEEE. CDR3 length: 14 amino acids. With 1 base removed from V and 3 bases from J, the gap between germline ends came to 8 bases. The CDR3 region is CASSLSRRYNEQFF. CDR3 DNA sequence: TGTGCCAGCAGCTTGAGCAGGCGCTACAATGAGCAGTTCTTC.

This clone was picked up one time. The chain couples TRBV28 to TRBJ2-7; D remains unclear. CDR1 MDHEN and CDR2 SYDVKM come from the germline V gene. This CDR3 spans 13 amino acids. Trimming left V 8 bases short and J 3 bases short, with 14 bases between. The CDR3 DNA is TGTGCCAGCGATAGAAGTTCCGGCTACGAGCAGTACTTC. This sequence encodes CASDRSSGYEQYF.

The rearrangement links TRBV6-5 to TRBJ2-5; 7 bases are shared with TRBD1. Germline assignment: CDR1 MNHEY and CDR2 SVGAGI. The CDR3 extends over 16 amino acids. J gave up 6 bases and V 2 bases, and 12 bases lay outside the gene matches. The CDR3 DNA is TGTGCCAGCAGTTACGATGTAGGGGGCTACTCCAAGACCCAGTACTTC. Amino acids: CASSYDVGGYSKTQYF.

This chain uses TRBV7-2 with TRBJ2-3; 10 bases line up with TRBD2. Germline V lookup: CDR1 SGHTA, CDR2 FQGNSA. There are 16 residues in the CDR3. The V gene end was trimmed by 4 bases and the J gene end by 2 bases; junction bases not matched to a gene: 6. This CDR3 reads CASSSLAGAPTDTQYF. CDR3 nucleotides: TGTGCCAGCAGCTCTCTAGCGGGAGCCCCCACAGATACGCAGTATTTT.

The chain links TRBV28 to TRBJ1-3; 7 nucleotides match TRBD1. Trimming cost V 5 bases and J 1 base; bases outside gene matches: 8. From germline, CDR1 is MDHEN and CDR2 SYDVKM. The CDR3 covers 16 residues. The CDR3 nucleotides read TGTGCCAGCAGTACCACAGGGGAAAGGTCTGGAAACACCATATATTTT. Translation: CASSTTGERSGNTIYF. Full variable domain (remainder filled in from reference TRBV28 and TRBJ1-3): DVKVTQSSRYLVKRTGEKVFLECVQDMDHENMFWYRQDPGLGLRLIYFSYDVKMKEKGDIPEGYSVSREKKERFSLILESASTNQTSMYLCASSTTGERSGNTIYFGEGSWLTVV.

On this clone itself: Other nucleotide sequences from this sample produce the same CDR3. V is TRBV5-1 and J is TRBJ1-2; a possible D gene is TRBD1 (5 bases). Looked up from germline, CDR1 is SGHRS and CDR2 is YFSETQ. The CDR3 has 14 residues. Trimming pared 0 bases from V and 0 bases from J, leaving 6 bases between. CDR3 sequence (DNA): TGCGCCAGCAGCTTGGAAGGGGCTAACTATGGCTACACCTTC. Its protein product is CASSLEGANYGYTF.

This clone was observed a handful of times. V and J are TRBV19 and TRBJ1-2; D remains ambiguous. The V gene lost 6 bases and the J gene lost 2 bases, with 10 bases spanning the gap. CDR1 LNHDA and CDR2 SQIVND come from the germline V gene (reference sequence). This CDR3 is 13 amino acids long. CDR3 region: CASRGGLNYGYTF. The CDR3 DNA sequence: TGTGCCAGTAGGGGCGGACTAAACTATGGCTACACCTTC.

This chain connects TRBV18 to TRBJ1-1; TRBD1 agrees at 10 bases. After removal of 3 bases from V and 6 bases from J, the junction contained 10 bases not matched to a gene. The CDR3 length is 16 residues. Germline V lookup: CDR1 KGHSH, CDR2 LQKENI. DNA for the CDR3: TGTGCCAGCTCACCTAGACTGGGACAGGGGCTTCCTGAAGCTTTCTTT. Translating it yields CASSPRLGQGLPEAFF.

The chain joins TRBV5-8 to TRBJ2-4, with a weak D call TRBD1 (6 bases). CDR3 length equals 17 residues. Trimming pared 0 bases from V and 8 bases from J, leaving 21 bases between. Germline V gives CDR1 SGHTS, CDR2 YDEGEE. The CDR3 sequence: CASSLGRQALFTDIQYF. CDR3 nucleotide sequence: TGTGCCAGCAGCTTGGGGCGACAGGCCTTGTTCACCGACATTCAGTACTTC.

The chain couples TRBV25-1 to TRBJ1-2; D is possibly TRBD1 (5 bases). Per the germline V gene, CDR1 is MGHDK and CDR2 is SYGVNS. The CDR3 runs 11 residues. V was shortened by 4 bases and J by 8 bases, with 8 bases between the two germline ends. The CDR3 bases are TGTGCCAGCAGTGCCAGGGTCGGCTACACCTTC. Its translation is CASSARVGYTF.

This sequence joins TRBV6-5 and TRBJ1-1; 9 nucleotides agree with TRBD1. The CDR3 totals 14 residues. Losses at the gene ends were 6 bases for V and 6 bases for J; bases not matched to a gene: 8. From germline, CDR1 is MNHEY and CDR2 SVGAGI. The CDR3 protein is CASREDRGSSEAFF. CDR3 coding DNA: TGTGCCAGCAGGGAGGACAGGGGATCGTCTGAAGCTTTCTTT.

The chain carries TRBV9 and TRBJ2-7; tentatively, D is TRBD2 (5 bases). CDR3 size: 14 residues. Germline-derived CDR1 and CDR2 are SGDLS and YYNGEE. Trimming removed 3 bases at V and 0 bases at J, with 10 bases between. The CDR3 DNA reads as TGTGCCAGCAGCGAGAGGGCGACCTCCTACGAGCAGTACTTC. It specifies CASSERATSYEQYF.

This clone has a handful of counts. V gene TRBV5-1 combines with J gene TRBJ2-7; the D gene is possibly TRBD2 (5 bases). The length of the CDR3 is 15 residues. V was pared by 2 bases and J by 2 bases, with 14 bases between. Germline CDR1 is SGHRS and CDR2 is YFSETQ. The CDR3 bases are TGCGCCAGCAGCTTTGGTCGGGAAAGGGCCTACGAGCAGTACTTC. Amino acid sequence: CASSFGRERAYEQYF.

This rearrangement joins TRBV14 to TRBJ2-7, with 11 bases that match TRBD2. V lost 4 bases and J lost 5; bases outside the gene matches: 28. Germline CDR1 is SGHDN and CDR2 is FVKESK. This CDR3 has 22 amino acids. CDR3 nucleotides: TGTGCCAGCAGCCGAAGGACTAGCGGGCCCTCCAACACCCCTACGATTGTAGACGAGCAGTACTTC. It is translated as CASSRRTSGPSNTPTIVDEQYF. The variable domain in full, completed from reference TRBV14 and TRBJ2-7, reads EAGVTQFPSHSVIEKGQTVTLRCDPISGHDNLYWYRRVMGKEIKFLLHFVKESKQDESGMPNNRFLAERTGGTYSTLKVQPAELEDSGVYFCASSRRTSGPSNTPTIVDEQYFGPGTRLTVT.